The 24 T cell receptor beta chains in this list originate from one sample, sequenced in a study of shared clonotypes between healthy human individuals. Sequencing used immunoSEQ multiplex PCR; TCRdb keeps in-frame clones, though not all of them. The table includes fewer than 2.5 million clones, 90% to 95% detected once. The specimen was naive CD4+ T cells from PBMCs. Regarding subset: CD45RA+ positively selected. The receptors stem from a man between 18 and 29 years old in good health. Some clones in this sample may be carry-over from other donors' samples.

This sequence joins TRBV30 and TRBJ2-1, with TRBD2 matching over 11 bases. This CDR3 is 15 amino acids long. Per germline, CDR1 GTSNPN and CDR2 SVGIG (reference sequence). V lost 2 bases to trimming and J lost 6 bases; unmatched junction nucleotides: 6. The CDR3 loop reads CAWSKLAGVTNEQFF. The DNA of the CDR3 is TGTGCCTGGAGTAAACTAGCGGGAGTTACCAATGAGCAGTTCTTC.

J is TRBJ2-1 and V is TRBV7-8, with TRBD1 matching over 8 bases. Losses at the gene ends were 3 bases for V and 4 bases for J; bases not matched to a gene: 11. CDR1 SGHVS and CDR2 FQNEAQ come from the germline V gene. This CDR3 comprises 17 residues. The CDR3 region has the DNA TGTGCCAGCAGCTTCCAAATACAGGGGGTACCATACAATGAGCAGTTCTTC. Encoded protein: CASSFQIQGVPYNEQFF.

This chain connects TRBV5-8 to TRBJ1-2; D unclear. The CDR3 is 16 residues long. Germline-derived CDR1 and CDR2 are SGHTS and YDEGEE. The germline V and J ends were trimmed by 0 bases and 1 base, with 13 bases remaining between them. The DNA of the CDR3 is TGTGCCAGCAGCTTGGTATCCGGACTCAATAACTATGGCTACACCTTC. Translated: CASSLVSGLNNYGYTF.

Points on this clone: Other DNA sequences within the sample encode an identical CDR3. The rearrangement links TRBV6-5 to TRBJ2-7, with D hard to call. Trimming pared 6 bases from V and 2 bases from J, leaving 5 bases between. CDR3 length equals 11 residues. Germline loops: CDR1 MNHEY, CDR2 SVGAGI. This chain's CDR3 is CASSSAYEQYF. CDR3 in DNA: TGTGCCAGCAGCTCCGCCTACGAGCAGTACTTC.

V gene TRBV5-4 combines with J gene TRBJ2-3, with D uncertain. Trimming took 3 bases from V and 1 from J, leaving 12 bases between them. The CDR3 extends over 15 amino acids. In germline, CDR1 is SGHNT, CDR2 YYREEE (reference sequence). CDR3 residues: CASSSRTGRTDTQYF. The CDR3 DNA reads TGTGCCAGCAGCTCCCGGACGGGCCGCACAGATACGCAGTATTTT.

The V gene is TRBV2, the J gene TRBJ1-1; TRBD1 matches at 9 bases. The V segment lost 2 bases and the J segment 1 base; nucleotides outside the gene matches: 14. This CDR3 spans 19 amino acids. CDR1 SNHLY and CDR2 FYNNEI come from the germline V gene. This CDR3 is CASSELGQGIFARNTEAFF. The CDR3 DNA sequence: TGTGCCAGCAGTGAATTGGGACAGGGAATTTTTGCTAGGAACACTGAAGCTTTCTTT.

Worth noting for this clone: This same CDR3 is encoded by further DNA sequences in the sample. The V and J genes are TRBV28 and TRBJ1-2; D call uncertain. In germline, CDR1 is MDHEN, CDR2 SYDVKM. V lost 1 base, J lost 3 bases, and 6 bases lay in between. The CDR3 totals 13 residues. The CDR3 DNA reads as TGTGCCAGCAGTTTATCAGGATACTATGGCTACACCTTC. It encodes CASSLSGYYGYTF.

The J gene is TRBJ2-4, the V gene TRBV29-1; 10 bases match TRBD1. CDR3 length: 16 residues. CDR1 SQVTM and CDR2 ANQGSEA come from the germline V gene. After removal of 0 bases from V and 0 bases from J, the junction contained 2 bases not matched to a gene. CDR3 amino acids: CSVEEGQGRAKNIQYF. The DNA for the CDR3 is TGCAGCGTTGAAGAGGGACAGGGGAGAGCCAAAAACATTCAGTACTTC.

This clone was found once. This chain uses TRBV4-3 with TRBJ1-5; D not resolved. Trimming removed 0 bases from V and 4 bases from J, with 10 bases in between. Germline loops: CDR1 LGHNA, CDR2 YSLEER. The CDR3 runs 15 residues. CDR3 nucleotides: TGCGCCAGCAGCCAAGATCATCGGCCTAATCAGCCCCAGCATTTT. Its protein product is CASSQDHRPNQPQHF.

Note on this clone: This same CDR3 is encoded by further DNA sequences in the sample. The V gene is TRBV28, the J gene TRBJ2-7; 9 nucleotides match TRBD2. Germline V CDR1 and CDR2: MDHEN, SYDVKM. Unmatched junction bases numbered 5, after V lost 2 bases and J lost 3 bases. The CDR3 extends over 15 amino acids. CDR3 sequence reads: CASSLGASGNYEQYF. For the CDR3, the DNA is TGTGCCAGCAGTTTAGGCGCTAGCGGGAACTACGAGCAGTACTTC.

In its sample, this clone was seen once. The same CDR3 can be traced to other DNA sequences in this sample. The chain is built from TRBV5-1 and TRBJ2-1; D is possibly TRBD2 (6 bases). Germline CDR1 reads SGHRS; CDR2 reads YFSETQ. V was clipped by 4 bases and J by 0 bases, with 11 bases between them. The CDR3 totals 15 residues. This CDR3 is CASSPGLSSYNEQFF. CDR3 nucleotides: TGCGCCAGCAGCCCGGGACTCTCCTCCTACAATGAGCAGTTCTTC.

The chain uses TRBV6-1 and TRBJ2-5; D may be TRBD1 (6 bases). Trimming removed 7 bases at V and 5 bases at J, with 11 bases between. Germline CDR1 is MNHNS and CDR2 is SASEGT. This CDR3 contains 12 residues. CDR3 in amino acids: CASITGLETQYF. Here the CDR3 DNA reads TGTGCCAGCATTACAGGGTTGGAGACCCAGTACTTC.

V is TRBV6-6 and J is TRBJ2-5; D may be TRBD1 (6 bases). The CDR3 sequence is 15 residues long. Deletions cut 6 bases from V and 7 bases from J, with 21 bases between. CDR1 is MNHNY and CDR2 is SVGAGI in the germline V gene (reference sequence). CDR3 nucleotides: TGTGCCAGCAGACGGATGGACAGCCCAAGTTCGACCCAGTACTTC. This gives the protein CASRRMDSPSSTQYF.

Remarks on this clone: The same CDR3 can be traced to other DNA sequences in this sample. This chain uses TRBV2 with TRBJ2-3; tentatively, D is TRBD2 (6 bases). V dropped 8 bases and J dropped 2 bases, with 8 bases sitting between them. In germline, CDR1 is SNHLY, CDR2 FYNNEI. The CDR3 runs 12 residues. The CDR3 nucleotides read TGTGCCAGCCGACTAGACACAGATACGCAGTATTTT. As protein: CASRLDTDTQYF.

The CDR3 here is CASSVQGSGGDEQYF. The CDR3 coding sequence is TGCGCCAGCAGCGTACAGGGAAGTGGTGGCGACGAGCAGTACTTC. This chain links TRBV5-1 with TRBJ2-7, with D possibly matching TRBD1 (6 bases). This CDR3 comprises 15 residues. The V and J ends lost 4 bases and 5 bases respectively, with 19 bases between them. The germline V gene has CDR1 SGHRS and CDR2 YFSETQ.

The rearrangement joins TRBV11-3 to TRBJ2-1; D gene ambiguous. V dropped 5 bases and J dropped 6 bases, with 8 bases sitting between them. Germline loops: CDR1 SGHNT, CDR2 YENEEA. The CDR3 has 12 amino acids. CDR3 sequence reads: CASSDQTNEQFF. In DNA form, the CDR3 reads TGTGCCAGCAGCGACCAGACCAATGAGCAGTTCTTC.

J is TRBJ2-2 and V is TRBV10-3; 12 nucleotides align to TRBD2. Germline loops: CDR1 ENHRY, CDR2 SYGVKD. The CDR3 length is 15 residues. The V and J ends lost 8 bases and 6 bases, in that order; junction bases with no gene match: 7. The CDR3 coding sequence is TGTGCCATCGGCAGACTAGCGGGAGTGGCCGGGGAGCTGTTTTTT. It is translated as CAIGRLAGVAGELFF.

V is TRBV28 and J is TRBJ2-5; 14 bases line up with TRBD2. V trimming: 7 bases; J trimming: 1 base; junction bases outside the gene matches: 11. CDR1 MDHEN and CDR2 SYDVKM come from the germline V gene. There are 18 residues in the CDR3. The CDR3: CASTVGTSGSGGQETQYF. As DNA, the CDR3 is TGTGCCAGCACCGTGGGGACTAGCGGGAGTGGGGGCCAAGAGACCCAGTACTTC.

V gene TRBV6-1 combines with J gene TRBJ2-5; tentative D call: TRBD1 (6 bases). This CDR3 has 15 residues. The germline V and J ends were trimmed by 7 bases and 2 bases, with 17 bases remaining between them. Germline V gene data show CDR1 as MNHNS and CDR2 as SASEGT. This CDR3 is CASTEVGARQETQYF. In DNA form, the CDR3 reads TGTGCCAGCACCGAAGTGGGGGCGCGGCAAGAGACCCAGTACTTC.

This clone appeared a few times. The chain employs TRBV18 and TRBJ2-2, with D possibly being TRBD2 (5 bases). The CDR3 loop spans 12 amino acids. The V end lost 4 bases, the J end lost 9 bases, and 9 bases lay between the germline ends. Germline V gene sequence: CDR1 KGHSH, CDR2 LQKENI. The CDR3 reads CASSLGLRELFF. CDR3 coding DNA: TGTGCCAGCTCACTCGGACTGAGGGAGCTGTTTTTT. The full variable domain, its missing parts supplied by reference TRBV18 and TRBJ2-2, is NAGVMQNPRHLVRRRGQEARLRCSPMKGHSHVYWYRQLPEEGLKFMVYLQKENIIDESGMPKERFSAEFPKEGPSILRIQQVVRGDSAAYFCASSLGLRELFFGEGSRLTVL.

The chain carries TRBV2 and TRBJ2-1; TRBD2 matches at 10 bases. CDR1 and CDR2 (germline): SNHLY, FYNNEI. Losses at the gene ends were 6 bases for V and 0 bases for J; bases not matched to a gene: 5. The CDR3 runs to 16 residues. DNA for the CDR3: TGTGCCAGCAGATCCTCTAGCGGGAGCTCCTACAATGAGCAGTTCTTC. Translated: CASRSSSGSSYNEQFF. The full variable domain, in which reference TRBV2 and TRBJ2-1 provide the parts outside the CDR3, is EPEVTQTPSHQVTQMGQEVILRCVPISNHLYFYWYRQILGQKVEFLVSFYNNEISEKSEIFDDQFSVERPDGSNFTLKIRSTKLEDSAMYFCASRSSSGSSYNEQFFGPGTRLTVL.

This chain joins TRBV5-5 and TRBJ1-3; D is unresolved. From germline, CDR1 is SGHKS and CDR2 YYEKEE (reference sequence). V was trimmed by 4 bases and J by 0 bases, leaving 5 bases between them. The CDR3 runs to 13 residues. The CDR3 sequence is CASSGSSGNTIYF. The CDR3 DNA sequence: TGTGCCAGCAGCGGTAGCTCTGGAAACACCATATATTTT. The whole variable domain, filled in from reference TRBV5-5 and TRBJ1-3, reads DAGVTQSPTHLIKTRGQQVTLRCSPISGHKSVSWYQQVLGQGPQFIFQYYEKEERGRGNFPDRFSARQFPNYSSELNVNALLLGDSALYLCASSGSSGNTIYFGEGSWLTVV.

V usage is TRBV9 and J usage is TRBJ2-1, with D perhaps matching TRBD2 (6 bases). Germline CDR1 reads SGDLS; CDR2 reads YYNGEE. The CDR3 totals 16 residues. V was cut by 0 bases and J by 4 bases, with 14 bases left in between. The chain's CDR3 is CASSVDSGRMYNEQFF. CDR3 in DNA: TGTGCCAGCAGCGTAGATAGCGGTAGGATGTACAATGAGCAGTTCTTC.

With regard to this clone: The junction departs from the called germline gene at one end, perhaps through a read error. Written as DNA, the CDR3 is TGTGCCAGCAGCCGAGGTAACTATGGCTACGCCTTC. This gives the protein CASSRGNYGYAF. The rearrangement links TRBV4-2 to TRBJ1-2, with D hard to call. Germline lookup yields CDR1 LGHNA and CDR2 YNFKEQ. This CDR3 has 12 amino acids.